These 20 T cell receptor beta chains share one sample of origin, sequenced in a study of blood T cells in healthy people across ages. Through a sample-barcoded 5' primer and a J-beta primer mix, a second PCR was run for roughly 7 to 12 cycles. TCRdb re-analysed the 5' RACE reads in MiXCR, keeping a single row per CDR3 protein. The sample yields about 650,000 distinct CDR3 sequences, less than 40% seen once. Sequencing was done on a sample of blood. These receptors were taken from a woman of 80 years or more in good health.

V usage is TRBV29-1 and J usage is TRBJ2-1; D assignment may be TRBD1 or TRBD2 (5 bases each). Trimming shortened V by 1 base and J by 4 bases, and 14 bases separated the two germline ends. CDR1 and CDR2 (germline): SQVTM, ANQGSEA. CDR3 length: 15 residues. The CDR3 sequence is CSVEGEGTNYNEQFF. In DNA form, the CDR3 reads TGCAGCGTTGAAGGAGAGGGGACGAATTACAATGAGCAGTTCTTC.

This clonotype was detected ten times or more. The chain couples TRBV5-6 to TRBJ2-1; D is unresolved. CDR1 is SGHDT, CDR2 YYEEEE, per germline. The CDR3 extends over 14 amino acids. V dropped 3 bases and J dropped 1 base, with 8 bases sitting between them. The CDR3 DNA is TGTGCCAGCAGCTACAGAGCGTCCTACAATGAGCAGTTCTTC. It translates to CASSYRASYNEQFF.

With regard to this clonotype: With a much larger clone just one base away, this may be a read error. CDR3 nucleotides: TGCGCCAGCAGGGTCGAAATTACCTATGGCTACACCTTC. Protein: CASRVEITYGYTF. The chain links TRBV5-1 to TRBJ1-2; no clear D. The V gene lost 5 bases and the J gene lost 4 bases, with 12 bases spanning the gap. The CDR3 contains 13 residues. The germline gives CDR1 SGHRS, CDR2 YFSETQ.

For this clonotype: At one boundary the junction diverges from the germline segment, which might be a read error. The gene calls are TRBV3-1 and TRBJ1-4, with D possibly being TRBD1 (5 bases). CDR3 size: 16 residues. CDR1 is LGHDT, CDR2 YNNKEL, per germline (reference sequence). CDR3 loop: CASSQITGATNEKPFF. CDR3 bases: TGTGCCAGCAGCCAAATAACAGGAGCGACTAATGAAAAACCGTTTTTT.

The chain combines TRBV6-1 with TRBJ2-3; no clear D. The length of the CDR3 is 14 residues. V was cut by 3 bases and J by 9 bases, with 16 bases left in between. Germline CDR1 MNHNS, CDR2 SASEGT. CDR3 residues: CASSDMLGRSTQYF. CDR3 nucleotides: TGTGCCAGCAGTGATATGCTAGGGCGCTCCACGCAGTATTTT.

This clonotype was found many times. The CDR3 coding sequence is TGTGCCAGCAGTTCCCGGACCCCAGAGGAGCAGTACTTC. It is translated as CASSSRTPEEQYF. J is TRBJ2-7 and V is TRBV7-2; D is ambiguous. Per the germline V gene, CDR1 is SGHTA and CDR2 is FQGNSA. The CDR3 has 13 amino acids. Trimming pared 6 bases from V and 7 bases from J, leaving 16 bases between.

Ten or more counts support this clonotype. This chain links TRBV12-3 or TRBV12-4 with TRBJ2-1; 14 positions agree with TRBD2. The CDR3 sequence is 22 residues long. Trimming at V came to 6 bases and at J to 0 bases, leaving 19 bases not matched to a gene. In DNA, the CDR3 is TGTGCCAGCAGCTTGGATAGGGTCGCCGGGACTAGCGGGGGTCGCTCCTACAATGAGCAGTTCTTC. Amino acids: CASSLDRVAGTSGGRSYNEQFF.

This clonotype was seen at least ten times. The V call is TRBV12-3 or TRBV12-4, the J call TRBJ1-6, with no clear D. The V and J ends lost 2 bases and 5 bases respectively, with 19 bases between them. CDR3 length equals 18 residues. DNA of the CDR3: TGTGCCAGCAGTTTATACTTTTCGGGCGGAGTAAATAATTCACCCCTCCACTTT. Translation: CASSLYFSGGVNNSPLHF.

This CDR3 reads CAWSSRQGAQQYF. The DNA of the CDR3 is TGTGCCTGGAGTAGTCGGCAGGGGGCACAGCAGTACTTC. The chain has TRBV30 and TRBJ2-4; TRBD1 matches at 8 bases. The V gene end was trimmed by 2 bases and the J gene end by 13 bases; junction bases not matched to a gene: 10. Germline CDR1 is GTSNPN and CDR2 is SVGIG (reference sequence). This CDR3 has 13 amino acids.

Many counts were recorded for this clonotype. This rearrangement joins TRBV20-1 to TRBJ1-4; maybe TRBD1 (6 bases). The CDR3 sequence is 13 residues long. Trimming stripped 2 bases from V and 8 bases from J, with 12 bases between. Germline CDR1 and CDR2: DFQATT and SNEGSKA (reference sequence). The CDR3 spells CSARWGAREKLFF. DNA of the CDR3: TGCAGTGCTAGATGGGGGGCTCGGGAAAAACTGTTTTTT.

This clonotype was seen ten or more times. The chain joins TRBV6-5 to TRBJ2-1, with a possible D match to TRBD2 (6 bases). V was pared by 2 bases and J by 8 bases, with 13 bases between. This CDR3 contains 14 residues. Germline CDR1 and CDR2: MNHEY and SVGAGI. As DNA, the CDR3 is TGTGCCAGCAGTTACCGTCCCTCGGGGGATGAGCAGTTCTTC. Residues: CASSYRPSGDEQFF.

The J gene is TRBJ2-2, the V gene TRBV7-3; D tentatively fits TRBD1 or TRBD2 (6 bases each). CDR1 SGHTA and CDR2 FQGTGA come from the germline V gene. The CDR3 runs to 16 residues. V was shortened by 4 bases and J by 1 base, with 13 bases between the two germline ends. CDR3 in amino acids: CASSSKGGMNTGELFF. Here the CDR3 DNA reads TGTGCCAGCAGCTCAAAAGGGGGGATGAACACCGGGGAGCTGTTTTTT.

The rearrangement joins TRBV7-2 to TRBJ2-2; D not resolved. The CDR3 covers 16 residues. Germline CDR1 is SGHTA and CDR2 is FQGNSA. V was cut by 0 bases and J by 0 bases, with 8 bases left in between. As DNA, the CDR3 is TGTGCCAGCAGCTTAGCGGCCCTAGCGAACACCGGGGAGCTGTTTTTT. It specifies CASSLAALANTGELFF.

Many counts were recorded for this clonotype. This sequence joins TRBV7-2 and TRBJ2-3; D not certain. The CDR3 is 14 amino acids. Germline-derived CDR1 and CDR2 are SGHTA and FQGNSA. Trimming left V 4 bases short and J 9 bases short, with 17 bases between. CDR3 amino acids: CASSSIRGIGTQYF. CDR3 nucleotide sequence: TGTGCCAGCAGCTCCATACGTGGTATCGGGACGCAGTATTTT. Full variable domain (missing parts from reference TRBV7-2 and TRBJ2-3): GAGVSQSPSNKVTEKGKDVELRCDPISGHTALYWYRQSLGQGLEFLIYFQGNSAPDKSGLPSDRFSAERTGGSVSTLTIQRTQQEDSAVYLCASSSIRGIGTQYFGPGTRLTVL.

This clonotype appeared many times. The chain couples TRBV6-5 to TRBJ2-1, with D tentatively TRBD2 (6 bases). Trimming pared 6 bases from V and 4 bases from J, leaving 16 bases between. This CDR3 has 15 residues. Germline lookup yields CDR1 MNHEY and CDR2 SVGAGI. The CDR3 DNA follows: TGTGCCAGCAGCCCCGACTGGGGACTGTACAATGAGCAGTTCTTC. This sequence encodes CASSPDWGLYNEQFF.

This clonotype has a handful of counts. The J gene is TRBJ1-5, the V gene TRBV20-1, with TRBD1 identical over 10 bases. V shed 0 bases, J shed 11 bases, and the junction held 16 bases outside the gene matches. The CDR3 length is 17 residues. Germline V CDR1 and CDR2: DFQATT, SNEGSKA (reference sequence). In DNA form, the CDR3 reads TGCAGTGCTAGAGATAGTGGACAGGGGGGATTTAGTTCGGCCCAGCATTTT. Amino acid sequence: CSARDSGQGGFSSAQHF.

This clonotype was observed at least ten times. The chain has TRBV5-6 and TRBJ2-7; D may be TRBD2 (6 bases). This CDR3 is 14 amino acids long. The germline gives CDR1 SGHDT, CDR2 YYEEEE. Trimming pared 6 bases from V and 0 bases from J, leaving 13 bases between. CDR3: CASILSGNSYEQYF. Written as DNA, the CDR3 is TGTGCCAGCATACTTAGCGGCAACTCCTACGAGCAGTACTTC.

This clonotype was counted ten times or more. The rearrangement joins TRBV6-2 or TRBV6-3 to TRBJ1-2; no reliable D call. Germline V CDR1 and CDR2: MNHEY, SVGEGT. Trimming stripped 0 bases from V and 4 bases from J, with 3 bases between. There are 12 residues in the CDR3. The CDR3 sequence: CASSYSSYGYTF. The CDR3 DNA reads as TGTGCCAGCAGTTACTCGAGCTATGGCTACACCTTC.

This clonotype came up a few times. CDR3 sequence (DNA): TGTGCCAGCAGTTACGCCTCGGGTTATGAAAAACTGTTTTTT. It is translated as CASSYASGYEKLFF. The chain joins TRBV6-6 to TRBJ1-4; D not certain. V was trimmed by 2 bases and J by 6 bases, leaving 10 bases between them. The CDR3 extends over 14 amino acids. CDR1 and CDR2 (germline): MNHNY, SVGAGI (reference sequence).

The V gene is TRBV5-1, the J gene TRBJ2-1, with unresolved D. This CDR3 spans 15 amino acids. The germline V gene has CDR1 SGHRS and CDR2 YFSETQ. Trimming cost V 1 base and J 2 bases, with 10 bases left between them. The CDR3 loop reads CASSLSRAPYNEQFF. In nucleotides, the CDR3 is TGCGCCAGCAGCTTGAGCAGAGCCCCCTACAATGAGCAGTTCTTC.